These 2 T cell receptor beta chains share one sample of origin, sequenced in a study of radiation and T cells in renal cell carcinoma. TCRdb's copy holds only in-frame clones and misses some; the assay was immunoSEQ multiplex PCR. In the table there are approximately 110,000 clones, roughly 80% of which are singletons. The time point was: baseline pretreatment blood. Treatment reported: 15 Gy SBRT to primary tumor, nephrectomy 4 weeks later. The source was blood, collected from a patient whose treatment included radiotherapy and nephrectomy. These receptors all stem from a woman aged 60 to 75 with renal cell carcinoma.

A remark on this clone: Other DNA sequences in this sample translate to the same CDR3. The rearrangement joins TRBV18 to TRBJ1-6; 9 nucleotides line up with TRBD1. Germline V gene sequence: CDR1 KGHSH, CDR2 LQKENI. The junction had 2 bases not matched to a gene; V was cut back by 3 bases and J by 5 bases. The CDR3 runs 15 residues. CDR3 sequence reads: CASSPRQGDNSPLHF. CDR3 nucleotide sequence: TGTGCCAGCTCACCGCGACAGGGGGATAATTCACCCCTCCACTTT.

This chain links TRBV28 with TRBJ2-7; 7 bases map to TRBD1. The CDR3 is 15 residues long. The V and J ends lost 5 bases and 0 bases, in that order; junction bases with no gene match: 7. The germline gives CDR1 MDHEN, CDR2 SYDVKM. CDR3 sequence reads: CASSHRGILSYEQYF. The DNA of the CDR3 is TGTGCCAGCAGTCACAGGGGCATTCTCTCCTACGAGCAGTACTTC.